The 4 T cell receptor beta chains below all came from one sample that was sequenced in a study of cytomegalovirus exposure and HLA in healthy donors. The PCR contained 60 Vbeta and 13 Jbeta primers. The table came from immunoSEQ multiplex PCR; TCRdb's copy has only in-frame clones and leaves some out. The table lists under 250,000 clones, more than 75% of them singletons. The sequencing input was PBMCs. The source is a middle-aged woman in good health and CMV-seronegative.

This rearrangement joins TRBV11-3 to TRBJ2-7, with TRBD1 matching 9 bases. Germline lookup yields CDR1 SGHNT and CDR2 YENEEA. The junction had 13 bases not matched to a gene; V was cut back by 4 bases and J by 3 bases. The CDR3 length is 17 residues. The CDR3 spells CASSSGTGSRGGYEQYF. Here the CDR3 DNA reads TGTGCCAGCAGCTCCGGGACAGGGTCTAGGGGGGGCTACGAGCAGTACTTC.

V is TRBV29-1 and J is TRBJ1-2; no clear D gene. The CDR3 has 13 residues. Germline V gene lookup returns CDR1 SQVTM and CDR2 ANQGSEA. Trimming left V 4 bases short and J 8 bases short, with 17 bases between. The CDR3 spells CSVGEGVWEGYTF. The CDR3 nucleotides are TGCAGCGTTGGGGAGGGAGTTTGGGAAGGCTACACCTTC.

The V gene is TRBV11-2, the J gene TRBJ2-5; D is unresolved. The CDR3 loop spans 14 amino acids. Trimming cost V 5 bases and J 2 bases, with 12 bases left between them. Germline CDR1 reads SGHAT; CDR2 reads FQNNGV. As DNA, the CDR3 is TGTGCCAGCAGCACGCAGACACGACAAGAGACCCAGTACTTC. Its protein is CASSTQTRQETQYF.

This chain connects TRBV5-1 to TRBJ1-4; TRBD1 matches 9 bases. Germline loops: CDR1 SGHRS, CDR2 YFSETQ. With 4 bases clipped from V and 8 bases from J, the junction kept 9 bases outside the gene matches. This CDR3 has 15 amino acids. The CDR3 reads CASSPSQGAGEKLFF. The CDR3 DNA is TGCGCCAGCAGCCCCTCACAGGGGGCGGGGGAAAAACTGTTTTTT.